A selection of T cell receptor beta chains follows, all from one sample in a study of blood T cell repertoires in COVID-19. Repertoires were generated with immunoSEQ multiplex PCR, while TCRdb's copy carries only in-frame clones and drops some. There are about 220,000 clones in the sample; more than 75% occur only once, and approximately 5% lies in the top ten. Material for sequencing was peripheral blood. The receptor source for this set is a woman aged 70-85 years with COVID-19, enrolled during active disease. The CDR3 runs from the conserved cysteine through the conserved F or W. The D gene is left open where the match is weak. Only some rows state a clone size, as once, few, many or a class for expanded clones.

clone_size: .
v_call: TRBV6-6
d_call: TRBD2
cdr3_aa: CASRPGTTRGDEQFF

clone_size: .
v_call: TRBV10-1
d_call: TRBD2
cdr3_aa: CASSVSSGYEQYF

clone_size: .
v_call: TRBV19
d_call: TRBD2
cdr3_aa: CASSIDATSGYSYEQYF

clone_size: .
v_call: TRBV6-6
d_call: TRBD1
cdr3_aa: CASSYSQTGEGHEQFF

clone_size: .
v_call: TRBV28
d_call: TRBD2
cdr3_aa: CASGDSGRSHYEQYF

clone_size: .
v_call: TRBV9
d_call: TRBD1
cdr3_aa: CASSVGDGQGVTGANVLTF

clone_size: .
v_call: TRBV20-1
d_call: .
cdr3_aa: CSASFTPGAEAFF

clone_size: .
v_call: TRBV5-6
d_call: .
cdr3_aa: CASSPLSGNEQFF

clone_size: .
v_call: TRBV5-1
d_call: .
cdr3_aa: CASSTSQGPQETQYF

clone_size: .
v_call: TRBV5-1
d_call: .
cdr3_aa: CASSPEGLGRDTQYF

clone_size: .
v_call: TRBV7-8
d_call: .
cdr3_aa: CASSLEQLNEKLFF

clone_size: once
v_call: TRBV4-3
d_call: .
cdr3_aa: CASSQDNGSGANVLTF

clone_size: .
v_call: TRBV6-2/TRBV6-3
d_call: .
cdr3_aa: CASSYGQLEQYF

clone_size: few
v_call: TRBV7-2
d_call: TRBD1
cdr3_aa: CASGRQGGTEAFF

clone_size: .
v_call: TRBV30
d_call: TRBD1
cdr3_aa: CAWNTGDTEAFF

clone_size: once
v_call: TRBV28
d_call: .
cdr3_aa: CASSHLATSYNEQFF

clone_size: .
v_call: TRBV3-1/TRBV3-2
d_call: .
cdr3_aa: CASSQLTRIGTGAFF

clone_size: once
v_call: TRBV6-6
d_call: .
cdr3_aa: CASSYFGSVATYF

clone_size: .
v_call: TRBV5-1
d_call: TRBD1
cdr3_aa: CASSLAGTGGFTEAFF

clone_size: .
v_call: TRBV2
d_call: TRBD2
cdr3_aa: CASSLRGGNNEQFF

clone_size: .
v_call: TRBV7-2
d_call: TRBD1
cdr3_aa: CASSPTTGGGTEAFF

clone_size: .
v_call: TRBV28
d_call: .
cdr3_aa: CASSSKGQLNIQYF

clone_size: .
v_call: TRBV4-3
d_call: .
cdr3_aa: CASSQAFTADSGNTIYF

clone_size: .
v_call: TRBV5-1
d_call: .
cdr3_aa: CASSPNPPETGSPLHF

clone_size: .
v_call: TRBV19
d_call: .
cdr3_aa: CASSIKGDGSNQPQHF

clone_size: .
v_call: TRBV2
d_call: .
cdr3_aa: CASSAITSEQYF